The entry below gives a single TCR beta chain sequence along with its context. A clone one base away is much larger, so this may be a read error. This sample is drawn from a study of tumor and adjacent non-tumor tissue in lung cancer. TCRbeta libraries were built with three rounds of nested PCR, modified from ARM-PCR. TCRdb itself ran the multiplex PCR reads through MiXCR, one entry per CDR3 protein. Among 120,000 or so distinct CDR3 sequences listed, about 66% were seen once. The template was RNA from unsorted bulk tissue. The sequenced sample consisted of lung tumor tissue. This TCR came from a man younger than 45 with non-small cell lung cancer.

CDR3 coding DNA: TGTGCCACCCATCTGCCGGACACAGATACGCAGTATTTT. It specifies CATHLPDTDTQYF. V usage is TRBV6-1 and J usage is TRBJ2-3, with D unresolved. The V and J ends lost 10 bases and 2 bases respectively, with 13 bases between them. CDR1 and CDR2 from the germline V gene are MNHNS and SASEGT. This CDR3 comprises 13 residues.